A selection of T cell receptor beta chains follows, all from one sample in a study of OX40 agonist ivuxolimab in advanced cancers. Sequencing used immunoSEQ multiplex PCR; TCRdb keeps in-frame clones, though not all of them. In the table there are 76,000 or so clones, around nine tenths of which are singletons. The material was CD4+ or CD8+ T cells sorted from blood, obtained in a trial of the OX40 agonist ivuxolimab. The receptor source for this set is an adult with an advanced solid tumor such as melanoma, head and neck, liver or kidney cancer. The CDR3 runs from the conserved cysteine through the conserved F or W. The D gene is left open where the match is weak. Only some rows state a clone size, as once, few, many or a class for expanded clones.

j_call: TRBJ1-1; v_call: TRBV11-2; clone_size: -; cdr3_length: 14; d_call: -; cdr3_nt: TGTGCCAGCAGCACTGGACTGGGACACACTGAAGCTTTCTTT; cdr3_aa: CASSTGLGHTEAFF
j_call: TRBJ2-1; v_call: TRBV4-1; clone_size: few; cdr3_length: 17; d_call: TRBD2; cdr3_nt: TGCGCCAGCAGCCCCCAGGGTAGCGGGAGAACCTACAATGAGCAGTTCTTC; cdr3_aa: CASSPQGSGRTYNEQFF
j_call: TRBJ2-3; v_call: TRBV7-3; clone_size: -; cdr3_length: 14; d_call: -; cdr3_nt: TGTGCCAGCAGTTTACGACAGGCAGGGGATACGCAGTATTTT; cdr3_aa: CASSLRQAGDTQYF
j_call: TRBJ1-5; v_call: TRBV4-2; clone_size: -; cdr3_length: 13; d_call: -; cdr3_nt: TGTGCCAGCAGCCCCCTACTCGATGAGCCCCAGCATTTT; cdr3_aa: CASSPLLDEPQHF
j_call: TRBJ1-6; v_call: TRBV7-2; clone_size: -; cdr3_length: 18; d_call: TRBD1; cdr3_nt: TGTGCCAGCACCAATCACTTTAGGCGGACAGGACTTAATTCACCCCTCCACTTT; cdr3_aa: CASTNHFRRTGLNSPLHF
j_call: TRBJ2-7; v_call: TRBV27; clone_size: once; cdr3_length: 15; d_call: TRBD2; cdr3_nt: TGTGCCAGCAGAAAAGACGGGACTAGCTTCTACGAGCAGTACTTC; cdr3_aa: CASRKDGTSFYEQYF
j_call: TRBJ1-2; v_call: TRBV28; clone_size: -; cdr3_length: 12; d_call: -; cdr3_nt: TGTGCCAGCAGTTTACTGGGTAGGGGCTACACCTTC; cdr3_aa: CASSLLGRGYTF
j_call: TRBJ1-2; v_call: TRBV20-1; clone_size: -; cdr3_length: 11; d_call: -; cdr3_nt: TGCAGTGCTGACAGTCCCTATGGCTACACCTTC; cdr3_aa: CSADSPYGYTF
j_call: TRBJ1-5; v_call: TRBV15; clone_size: -; cdr3_length: 16; d_call: -; cdr3_nt: TGTGCCACCAGCATCCCCTCCGGGGCAGAAAATCAGCCCCAGCATTTT; cdr3_aa: CATSIPSGAENQPQHF
j_call: TRBJ2-1; v_call: TRBV6-6; clone_size: few; cdr3_length: 15; d_call: TRBD2; cdr3_nt: TGTGCCAGCAGTAAGACTAGCGGGAGCCCCAATGAGCAGTTCTTC; cdr3_aa: CASSKTSGSPNEQFF
j_call: TRBJ2-1; v_call: TRBV28; clone_size: -; cdr3_length: 16; d_call: TRBD2; cdr3_nt: TGTGCCAGCAGCCGGGGGGGGGCATTATCCTACAATGAGCAGTTCTTC; cdr3_aa: CASSRGGALSYNEQFF